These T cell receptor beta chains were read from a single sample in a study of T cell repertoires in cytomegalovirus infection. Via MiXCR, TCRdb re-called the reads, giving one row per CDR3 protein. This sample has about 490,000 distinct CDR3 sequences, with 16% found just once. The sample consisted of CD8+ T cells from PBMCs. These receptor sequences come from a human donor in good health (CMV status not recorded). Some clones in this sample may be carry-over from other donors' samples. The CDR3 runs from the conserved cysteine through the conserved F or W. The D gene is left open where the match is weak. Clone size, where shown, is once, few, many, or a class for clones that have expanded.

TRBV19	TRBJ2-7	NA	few	TGTGCCACGCACCTTACTGGAGAGAGAGAGCAGTACTTC	CATHLTGEREQYF
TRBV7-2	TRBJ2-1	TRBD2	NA	TGTGCCAGCAGCTTACCACTAGCGGGAGTTCACAATGAGCAGTTCTTC	CASSLPLAGVHNEQFF
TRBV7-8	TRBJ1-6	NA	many	TGTGCCAGCAGCTCCATAGGGTCGAGCTCCTATAATTCACCCCTCCACTTT	CASSSIGSSSYNSPLHF
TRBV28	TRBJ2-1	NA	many	TGTGCCAGCCTCCCCCCCCCTAGCGTAACCTACAATGAGCAGTTCTTC	CASLPPPSVTYNEQFF
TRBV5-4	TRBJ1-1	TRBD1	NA	TGTGCCAGCAGCCATCGACAGGGGGGGCACACTGAAGCTTTCTTT	CASSHRQGGHTEAFF
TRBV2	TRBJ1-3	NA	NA	TGTGCCAGCAGTGGTCCCGACAGTCGTTACTCTGGAAACACCATATATTTT	CASSGPDSRYSGNTIYF
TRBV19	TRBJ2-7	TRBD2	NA	TGTGCCAGTAGTCCGAAGAGCGGGAGCTCCTACGAGCAGTACTTC	CASSPKSGSSYEQYF
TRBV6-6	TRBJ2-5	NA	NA	TGTGCCAGCAGTTATCTGGCGGAACTAACAGAGACCCAGTACTTC	CASSYLAELTETQYF
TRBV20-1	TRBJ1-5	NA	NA	TGCAGTGCAAAAGGACAGCCTCCAGACCCCCAACCTCATCAGCCCCAGCATTTT	CSAKGQPPDPQPHQPQHF
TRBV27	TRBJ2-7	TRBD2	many	TGTGCCAGCAGCTTGGGGGGGAATCCCTACGAGCAGTACTTC	CASSLGGNPYEQYF
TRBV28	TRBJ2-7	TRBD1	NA	TGTGCCAGCCGAAGACAGGGGGCGTCTTACGAGCAGTACTTC	CASRRQGASYEQYF
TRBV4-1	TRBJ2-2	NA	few	TGCGCCAGCAGCCAGCTCGGGACACCGACCGGGGAGCTGTTTTTT	CASSQLGTPTGELFF
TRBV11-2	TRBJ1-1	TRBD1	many	TGTGCCAGCAGCCCAGCGACAGGGGGAGTGGATGAAGCTTTCTTT	CASSPATGGVDEAFF
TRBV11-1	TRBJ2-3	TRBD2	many	TGTGCCAGCAGCCGAATCGGGGCGGGGGGGGGGGACACAGATACGCAGTATTTT	CASSRIGAGGGDTDTQYF
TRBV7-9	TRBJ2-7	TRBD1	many	TGTGCCAGCAGCCGGGACAGGGGAGGCGAGCAGTACTTC	CASSRDRGGEQYF
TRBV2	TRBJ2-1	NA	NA	TGTGCCAGCAGTGAGTCAGGGGCTTCCTACAATGAGCAGTTCTTC	CASSESGASYNEQFF
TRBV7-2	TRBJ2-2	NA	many	TGTGCCAGCAGCCCTTACCTGACAGGCCTGAACACCGGGGAGCTGTTTTTT	CASSPYLTGLNTGELFF
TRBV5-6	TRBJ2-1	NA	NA	TGTGCCAGCAGCTACGGGACACGATGGGACAATGAGCAGTTCTTC	CASSYGTRWDNEQFF
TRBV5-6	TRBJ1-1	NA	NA	TGTGCCAGCACCAACTCCCAGGGCACTGAAGCTTTCTTT	CASTNSQGTEAFF
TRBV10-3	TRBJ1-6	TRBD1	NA	TGTGCCATCAGTGAGTCGACCGCCGGGACAGAGTATAATTCACCCCTCCACTTT	CAISESTAGTEYNSPLHF
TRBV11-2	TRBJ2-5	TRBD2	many	TGTGCCAGCAGCTCCCGGCCAGCGGGAGGCGGTGAGACCCAGTACTTC	CASSSRPAGGGETQYF
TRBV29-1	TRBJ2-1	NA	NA	TGCAGCGTCATAAAGGGGGGGAGGGGTCGCAGTCATGAGCAGTTCTTC	CSVIKGGRGRSHEQFF
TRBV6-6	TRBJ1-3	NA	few	TGTGCCAGCAGTTCCCCTGCCGATACCATATATTTT	CASSSPADTIYF
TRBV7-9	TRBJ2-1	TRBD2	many	TGTGCCAGCAGCTTAGCTACCGGGAGGCCCAGAAATGAGCAGTTCTTC	CASSLATGRPRNEQFF
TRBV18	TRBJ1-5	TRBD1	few	TGTGCCAGCTCACCCCTGACAGGGCGAGGTCAGCCCCAGCATTTT	CASSPLTGRGQPQHF
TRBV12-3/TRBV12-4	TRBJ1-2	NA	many	TGTGCCAGCAGTCCCCCGGATACAAAAGCTAACTATGGCTACACCTTC	CASSPPDTKANYGYTF